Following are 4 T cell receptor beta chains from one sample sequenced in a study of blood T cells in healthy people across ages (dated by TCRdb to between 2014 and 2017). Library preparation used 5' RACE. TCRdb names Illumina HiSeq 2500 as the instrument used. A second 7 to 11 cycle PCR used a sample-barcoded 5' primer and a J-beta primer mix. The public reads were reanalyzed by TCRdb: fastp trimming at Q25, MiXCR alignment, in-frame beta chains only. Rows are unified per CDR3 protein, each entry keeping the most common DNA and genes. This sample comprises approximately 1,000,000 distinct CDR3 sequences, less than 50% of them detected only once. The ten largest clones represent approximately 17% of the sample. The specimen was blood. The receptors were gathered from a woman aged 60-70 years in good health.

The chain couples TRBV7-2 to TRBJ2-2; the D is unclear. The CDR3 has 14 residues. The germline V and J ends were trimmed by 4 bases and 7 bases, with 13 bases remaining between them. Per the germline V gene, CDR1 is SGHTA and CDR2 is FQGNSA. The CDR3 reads CASSSRPRNGELFF. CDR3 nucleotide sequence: TGTGCCAGCAGCTCACGTCCGAGGAACGGGGAGCTGTTTTTT.

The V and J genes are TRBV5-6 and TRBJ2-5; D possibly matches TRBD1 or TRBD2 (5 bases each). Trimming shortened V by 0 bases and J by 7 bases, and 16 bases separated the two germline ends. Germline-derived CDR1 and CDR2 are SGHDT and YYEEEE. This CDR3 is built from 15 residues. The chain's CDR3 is CASSLGDLARSTQYF. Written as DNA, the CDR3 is TGTGCCAGCAGCTTGGGGGACCTGGCTCGGTCGACCCAGTACTTC.

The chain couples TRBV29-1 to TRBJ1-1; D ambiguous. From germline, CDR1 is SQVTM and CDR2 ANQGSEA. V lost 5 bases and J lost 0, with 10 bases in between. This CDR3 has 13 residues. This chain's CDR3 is CSVLAGMNTEAFF. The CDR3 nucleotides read TGCAGCGTTCTAGCGGGCATGAACACTGAAGCTTTCTTT.

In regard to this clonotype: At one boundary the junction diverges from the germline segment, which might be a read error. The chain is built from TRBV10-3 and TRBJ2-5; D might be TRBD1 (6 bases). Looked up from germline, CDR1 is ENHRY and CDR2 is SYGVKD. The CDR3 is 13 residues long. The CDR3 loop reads CVIRNRVQETQYF. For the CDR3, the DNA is TGTGTCATCAGAAACAGGGTGCAAGAGACCCAGTACTTC.